Shown below are 21 T cell receptor beta chains from a single sample sequenced in a study of cytomegalovirus exposure and HLA in healthy donors. A multiplex PCR was run with 60 Vbeta primers and 13 Jbeta primers. Measured with immunoSEQ multiplex PCR; TCRdb has only the in-frame clones, and not every one. This table holds approximately 150,000 clones. Sequenced material: PBMCs. The receptors were sampled from a woman aged 35 to 49 in good health and CMV-seronegative.

The rearrangement links TRBV11-1 to TRBJ1-3; D uncertain. Germline V CDR1 and CDR2: SGHAT, FQDESV (reference sequence). With 7 bases removed from V and 2 bases from J, the gap between germline ends came to 6 bases. This CDR3 contains 12 residues. This CDR3 reads CASTRAGNTIYF. The CDR3 DNA is TGTGCCAGCACCCGGGCTGGAAACACCATATATTTT.

V gene TRBV18 combines with J gene TRBJ2-1, with 13 bases fitting TRBD2. V gave up 6 bases and J gave up 0 bases; unmatched junction bases: 5. CDR1 is KGHSH and CDR2 is LQKENI in the germline V gene. The CDR3 loop spans 17 amino acids. This CDR3 reads CASSGTSGVSSYNEQFF. In nucleotides, the CDR3 is TGTGCCAGCTCCGGGACTAGCGGGGTTAGCTCCTACAATGAGCAGTTCTTC.

This chain uses TRBV6-5 with TRBJ1-5; D is unclear. This CDR3 is built from 16 residues. Per the germline V gene, CDR1 is MNHEY and CDR2 is SVGAGI. With 4 bases removed from V and 2 bases from J, the gap between germline ends came to 15 bases. CDR3 DNA: TGTGCCAGCAGTTCAAGGCGAAGTCGGGGCAATCAGCCCCAGCATTTT. Residues: CASSSRRSRGNQPQHF.

The rearrangement joins TRBV20-1 to TRBJ2-5, with D maybe TRBD2 (5 bases). This CDR3 contains 11 residues. From germline, CDR1 is DFQATT and CDR2 SNEGSKA (reference sequence). V lost 5 bases and J 7 bases, leaving 11 bases between the germline ends. This chain's CDR3 is CSAQIEGTQYF. The CDR3 region has the DNA TGCAGTGCTCAGATAGAGGGGACCCAGTACTTC.

The rearrangement joins TRBV7-3 to TRBJ2-1; D remains unclear. V gave up 5 bases and J gave up 4 bases, with 12 bases separating them. Germline V gene sequence: CDR1 SGHTA, CDR2 FQGTGA. The CDR3 runs 14 residues. The CDR3, as DNA: TGTGCCAGCAGCCCCACACACGGGTACAATGAGCAGTTCTTC. Its protein is CASSPTHGYNEQFF.

V is TRBV7-2 and J is TRBJ1-6, with 9 bases fitting TRBD1. Germline V gene data show CDR1 as SGHTA and CDR2 as FQGNSA. The trim removed 2 bases at V and 10 bases at J, leaving 3 bases unmatched. The CDR3 sequence is 14 residues long. The DNA of the CDR3 is TGTGCCAGCAGCTTAACAGGGGGCCGGTCACCCCTCCACTTT. Residues: CASSLTGGRSPLHF.

The chain combines TRBV13 with TRBJ2-2; 8 nucleotides line up with TRBD2. V lost 5 bases to trimming and J lost 6 bases; unmatched junction nucleotides: 8. The germline V gene encodes CDR1 PRHDT and CDR2 FYEKMQ (reference sequence). CDR3 length: 15 residues. For the CDR3, the DNA is TGTGCCAGCAGCCGCACGGGGGGGCAGGCCGGGGAGCTGTTTTTT. Its protein product is CASSRTGGQAGELFF.

A note on this clone: A junction end diverges from the germline sequence, so it may reflect a read error. This chain connects TRBV7-2 to TRBJ1-2, with 8 nucleotides matching TRBD1. The germline CDR1 and CDR2 sequences are SGHTA and FQGNSA. The CDR3 is 15 amino acids. Here the CDR3 DNA reads TGTGCCAGCAACGCCCGGGACAGGACCAACTATGGCCACACCTTC. Translation gives CASNARDRTNYGHTF.

The chain is built from TRBV2 and TRBJ2-3, with D possibly TRBD2 on 5 matching bases. V lost 6 bases to trimming and J lost 4 bases, with 17 bases between them. This CDR3 has 15 residues. Germline CDR1 reads SNHLY; CDR2 reads FYNNEI. The CDR3 DNA reads TGTGCCAGCAGGCAGCGGCCTTTCCCTGCAGATACGCAGTATTTT. Its protein is CASRQRPFPADTQYF.

The V and J genes are TRBV19 and TRBJ2-5; TRBD2 matches 12 bases. The J segment lost 5 bases and the V segment lost 5 bases, leaving 6 bases of the junction unmatched. In germline, CDR1 is LNHDA, CDR2 SQIVND (reference sequence). The CDR3 has 15 amino acids. CDR3 bases: TGTGCCAGTAGTTTCGCCCTAGCGGGGGGGGAGACCCAGTACTTC. This gives the protein CASSFALAGGETQYF.

J is TRBJ1-4 and V is TRBV19; 9 nucleotides line up with TRBD1. The V and J ends lost 11 bases and 2 bases, in that order; junction bases with no gene match: 3. Per the germline V gene, CDR1 is LNHDA and CDR2 is SQIVND (reference sequence). CDR3 length: 13 amino acids. CDR3 amino acids: CAVQGATNEKLFF. DNA for the CDR3: TGTGCCGTACAGGGGGCGACTAATGAAAAACTGTTTTTT.

The rearrangement uses TRBV6-5 and TRBJ1-4; TRBD1 is a possible D gene (5 bases). The germline CDR1 and CDR2 sequences are MNHEY and SVGAGI. This CDR3 region has 10 residues. Between the trimmed V and J ends, which lost 8 bases and 17 bases, there was a span of 15 bases. In DNA, the CDR3 is TGTGCCAGCGGACGGACACCACAATTTTTT. Its protein is CASGRTPQFF.

The CDR3 coding sequence is TGCGCCAGCAGCTTCTCGGGGGAGGCGACTGAAGCTTTCTTT. Its translation: CASSFSGEATEAFF. The V and J genes are TRBV5-1 and TRBJ1-1, with a tentative D call TRBD1 (5 bases). The CDR3 consists of 14 residues. Trimming removed 2 bases from V and 5 bases from J, with 13 bases in between. The germline CDR1 and CDR2 sequences are SGHRS and YFSETQ.

The V gene is TRBV7-9, the J gene TRBJ1-5, with TRBD1 matching 7 bases. The V segment lost 5 bases and the J segment 4 bases; nucleotides outside the gene matches: 5. The germline gives CDR1 SEHNR, CDR2 FQNEAQ (reference sequence). The length of the CDR3 is 14 residues. CDR3 sequence: CASSLGDSNQPQHF. The DNA of the CDR3 is TGTGCCAGCAGCCTCGGGGACAGTAATCAGCCCCAGCATTTT.

The J gene is TRBJ2-3, the V gene TRBV4-1; TRBD2 agrees at 7 bases. The CDR3 is made up of 13 amino acids. Per the germline V gene, CDR1 is MGHRA and CDR2 is YSYEKL. Trimming removed 3 bases from V and 4 bases from J; junction bases left unmatched: 1. DNA for the CDR3: TGCGCCAGCAGCCAGACTAGCTCAGATACGCAGTATTTT. It codes for CASSQTSSDTQYF.

The CDR3 is CASNPRGGNEQFF. CDR3 in DNA: TGTGCCAGCAACCCCCGGGGGGGCAATGAGCAGTTCTTC. The gene calls are TRBV6-5 and TRBJ2-1, with 8 positions matching TRBD2. Germline V CDR1 and CDR2: MNHEY, SVGAGI. The CDR3 length is 13 residues. The ends lost 7 bases at V and 6 bases at J; junction bases unmatched: 5.

The chain combines TRBV28 with TRBJ1-1; no clear D. Germline CDR1 and CDR2: MDHEN and SYDVKM. The CDR3 is 13 amino acids. Trimming cost V 4 bases and J 4 bases, with 10 bases left between them. The CDR3 DNA reads TGTGCCAGCAGTTCACCTCGGTTCACTGAAGCTTTCTTT. Its translation is CASSSPRFTEAFF.

J is TRBJ1-1 and V is TRBV5-1, with D tentatively TRBD1 (6 bases). Germline lookup yields CDR1 SGHRS and CDR2 YFSETQ. This CDR3 comprises 15 residues. The V gene lost 5 bases and the J gene lost 1 base, with 15 bases spanning the gap. The CDR3 sequence: CASSSETGRNTEAFF. The DNA of the CDR3 is TGCGCCAGCAGTTCTGAAACAGGGAGGAACACTGAAGCTTTCTTT.

This chain links TRBV19 with TRBJ2-3; TRBD1 might be the D (7 bases). V shed 6 bases and J shed 6 bases, with 19 bases lying between them. The CDR3 is made up of 15 amino acids. CDR1 and CDR2 from the germline V gene are LNHDA and SQIVND (reference sequence). The CDR3, as DNA: TGTGCCAGTAGCCAGGGGGGACAGAACAGGGATACGCAGTATTTT. Its translation is CASSQGGQNRDTQYF.

The J gene is TRBJ1-1, the V gene TRBV6-5; no clear D gene. Germline V gene data show CDR1 as MNHEY and CDR2 as SVGAGI. Trimming stripped 2 bases from V and 5 bases from J, with 9 bases between. The CDR3 runs 13 residues. The CDR3 DNA reads as TGTGCCAGCAGTTACGAGGGCGAAACTGAAGCTTTCTTT. Amino acids: CASSYEGETEAFF.

CDR3 DNA sequence: TGTGCCAGCAGCTCCATTTACTGGGGGAGGACTGAAGCTTTCTTT. Translating gives CASSSIYWGRTEAFF. V and J are TRBV5-6 and TRBJ1-1; tentative D call: TRBD1 (5 bases). Germline loops: CDR1 SGHDT, CDR2 YYEEEE. V lost 3 bases and J lost 5, with 17 bases in between. The length of the CDR3 is 15 residues.